Only a few counts were recorded for the clone carrying this T cell receptor (beta chain). Antigen unknown. The V gene's germline CDR1 is SGHNT and CDR2 YENEEA. The CDR3 runs 15 residues. Trimming shortened V by 5 bases and J by 1 base, and 12 bases separated the two germline ends. The record originates from a study of T cell repertoires in cytomegalovirus infection. Study-wide results and limits: HLA-C-restricted CMV-specific TCR beta clonotypes were dominant in the ex vivo response.

Each CDR3 protein gets one entry after TCRdb re-called the reads with MiXCR. The repertoire includes roughly 800,000 distinct CDR3 sequences, 25% to 35% of them detected once, and under 15% sits in the top ten. This clonotype was sampled from a human donor in good health (CMV status not recorded). Some clones in this sample may be carry-over from other donors' samples. The sequences come from cultured CD8+ T cells from PBMCs, collected from culture after CMV antigen stimulation. This chain connects TRBV11-3 to TRBJ2-1; D ambiguous. The CDR3 nucleotides are TGTGCCAGCAGCCAGGACCCTGAGTCCTACAATGAGCAGTTCTTC. Residues: CASSQDPESYNEQFF.